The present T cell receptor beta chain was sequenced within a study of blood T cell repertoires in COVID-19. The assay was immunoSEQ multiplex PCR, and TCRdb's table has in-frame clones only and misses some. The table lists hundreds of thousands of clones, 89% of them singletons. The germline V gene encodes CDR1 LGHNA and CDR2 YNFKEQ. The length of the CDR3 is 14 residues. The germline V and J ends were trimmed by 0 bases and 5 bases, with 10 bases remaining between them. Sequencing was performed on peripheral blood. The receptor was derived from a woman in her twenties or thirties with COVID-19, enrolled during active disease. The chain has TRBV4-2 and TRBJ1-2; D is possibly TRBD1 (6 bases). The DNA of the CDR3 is TGTGCCAGCAGCCAAGAATGGCAGGGGTATGGCTACACCTTC. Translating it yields CASSQEWQGYGYTF.